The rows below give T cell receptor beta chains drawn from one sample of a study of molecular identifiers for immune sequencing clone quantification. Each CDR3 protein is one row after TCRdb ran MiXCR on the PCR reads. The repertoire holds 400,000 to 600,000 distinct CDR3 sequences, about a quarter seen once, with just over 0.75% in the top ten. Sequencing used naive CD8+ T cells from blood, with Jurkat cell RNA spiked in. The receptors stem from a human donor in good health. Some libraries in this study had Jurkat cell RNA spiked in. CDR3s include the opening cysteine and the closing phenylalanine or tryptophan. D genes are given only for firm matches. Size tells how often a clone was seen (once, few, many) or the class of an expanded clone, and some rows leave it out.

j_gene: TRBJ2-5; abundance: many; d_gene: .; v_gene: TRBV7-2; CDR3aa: CASSRQLSPPQETQYF; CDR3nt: TGTGCCAGCAGCAGACAGTTATCCCCCCCGCAAGAGACCCAGTACTTC
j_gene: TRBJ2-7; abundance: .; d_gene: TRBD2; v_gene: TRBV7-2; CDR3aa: CASSLIAGEIIYEQYF; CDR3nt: TGTGCCAGCAGCTTAATAGCGGGAGAGATCATTTACGAGCAGTACTTC
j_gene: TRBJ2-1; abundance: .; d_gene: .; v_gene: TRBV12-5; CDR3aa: CASGYSGSYNEQFF; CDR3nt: TGTGCTAGTGGCTATAGCGGATCCTACAATGAGCAGTTCTTC
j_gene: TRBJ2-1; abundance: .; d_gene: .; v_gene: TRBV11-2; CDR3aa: CASSFDRRNYNEQFF; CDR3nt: TGTGCCAGCAGCTTCGACAGAAGAAACTACAATGAGCAGTTCTTC
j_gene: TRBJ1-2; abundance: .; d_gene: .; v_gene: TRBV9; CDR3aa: CASSQSQGYGYTF; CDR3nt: TGTGCCAGCAGCCAATCCCAGGGCTATGGCTACACCTTC
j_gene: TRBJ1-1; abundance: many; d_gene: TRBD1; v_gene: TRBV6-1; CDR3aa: CASRQGSTEAFF; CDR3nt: TGTGCCAGCCGACAGGGATCCACTGAAGCTTTCTTT
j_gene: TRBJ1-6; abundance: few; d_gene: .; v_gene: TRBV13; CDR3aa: CASSPTGHNNSPLHF; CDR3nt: TGTGCCAGCAGCCCGACGGGACATAATAATTCACCCCTCCACTTT
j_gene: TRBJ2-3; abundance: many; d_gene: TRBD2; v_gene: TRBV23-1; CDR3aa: CASSQQMGTGDYSFTDTQYF; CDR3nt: TGCGCCAGCAGTCAACAAATGGGGACTGGGGACTATAGCTTCACAGATACGCAGTATTTT
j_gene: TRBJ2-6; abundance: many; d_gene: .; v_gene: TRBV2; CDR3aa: CASSEWAIDSGANVLTF; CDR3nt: TGTGCCAGCAGTGAATGGGCCATCGACTCTGGGGCCAACGTCCTGACTTTC
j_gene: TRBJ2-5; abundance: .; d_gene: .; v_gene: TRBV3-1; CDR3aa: CASSPRDGGHQETQYF; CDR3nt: TGTGCCAGCAGCCCGAGGGATGGGGGTCACCAAGAGACCCAGTACTTC
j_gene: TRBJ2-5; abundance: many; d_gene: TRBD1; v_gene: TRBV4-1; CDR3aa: CASSHITGGETQYF; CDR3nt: TGCGCCAGCAGCCACATAACAGGGGGAGAGACCCAGTACTTC
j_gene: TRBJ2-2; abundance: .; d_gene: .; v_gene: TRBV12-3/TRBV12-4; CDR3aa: CASRASGLGNTGELFF; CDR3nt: TGTGCCAGCAGAGCGTCGGGACTGGGGAACACCGGGGAGCTGTTTTTT
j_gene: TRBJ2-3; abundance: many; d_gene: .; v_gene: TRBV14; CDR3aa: CASSQVLGDTQYF; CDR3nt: TGTGCCAGCAGCCAAGTTTTGGGGGATACGCAGTATTTT